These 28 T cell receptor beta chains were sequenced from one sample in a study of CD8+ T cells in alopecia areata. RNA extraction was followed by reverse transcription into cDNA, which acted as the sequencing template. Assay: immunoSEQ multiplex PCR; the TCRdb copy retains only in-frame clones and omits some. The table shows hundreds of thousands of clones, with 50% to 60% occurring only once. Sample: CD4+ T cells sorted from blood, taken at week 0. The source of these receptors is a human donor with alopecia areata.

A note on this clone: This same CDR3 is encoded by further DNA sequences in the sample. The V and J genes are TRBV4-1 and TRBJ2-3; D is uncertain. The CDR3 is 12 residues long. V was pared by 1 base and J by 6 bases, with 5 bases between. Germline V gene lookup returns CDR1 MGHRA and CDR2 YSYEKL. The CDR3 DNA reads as TGCGCCAGCAGCCAAGTGGGGGATACGCAGTATTTT. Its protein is CASSQVGDTQYF.

CDR3 DNA sequence: TGCAGCGTTCGTTGGGTAGCACAAGAGACCCAGTACTTC. Amino acids: CSVRWVAQETQYF. This chain joins TRBV29-1 and TRBJ2-5; no definite D call. The CDR3 runs to 13 residues. The germline V and J ends were trimmed by 5 bases and 2 bases, with 12 bases remaining between them. The germline CDR1 and CDR2 sequences are SQVTM and ANQGSEA.

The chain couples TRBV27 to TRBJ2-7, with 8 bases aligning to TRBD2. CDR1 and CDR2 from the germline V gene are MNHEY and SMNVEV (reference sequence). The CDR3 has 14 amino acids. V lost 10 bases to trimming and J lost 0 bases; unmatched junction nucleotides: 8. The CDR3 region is CATLKAGGSYEQYF. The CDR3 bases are TGTGCCACCCTTAAGGCGGGAGGCTCCTACGAGCAGTACTTC.

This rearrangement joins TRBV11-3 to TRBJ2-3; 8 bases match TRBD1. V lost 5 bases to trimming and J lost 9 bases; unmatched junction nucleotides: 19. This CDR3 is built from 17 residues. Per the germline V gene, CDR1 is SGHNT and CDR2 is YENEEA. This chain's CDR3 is CASSQAGTGAQIGTQYF. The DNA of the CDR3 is TGTGCCAGCAGCCAAGCTGGGACAGGTGCCCAGATTGGGACGCAGTATTTT.

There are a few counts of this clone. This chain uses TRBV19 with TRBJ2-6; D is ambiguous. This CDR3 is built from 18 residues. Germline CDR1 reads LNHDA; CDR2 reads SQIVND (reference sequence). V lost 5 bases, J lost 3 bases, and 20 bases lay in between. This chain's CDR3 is CASSGIFNGLGGANVLTF. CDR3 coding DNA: TGTGCCAGTAGTGGGATTTTTAACGGCCTCGGTGGGGCCAACGTCCTGACTTTC. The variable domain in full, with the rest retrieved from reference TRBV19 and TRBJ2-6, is DGGITQSPKYLFRKEGQNVTLSCEQNLNHDAMYWYRQDPGQGLRLIYYSQIVNDFQKGDIAEGYSVSREKKESFPLTVTSAQKNPTAFYLCASSGIFNGLGGANVLTFGAGSRLTVL.

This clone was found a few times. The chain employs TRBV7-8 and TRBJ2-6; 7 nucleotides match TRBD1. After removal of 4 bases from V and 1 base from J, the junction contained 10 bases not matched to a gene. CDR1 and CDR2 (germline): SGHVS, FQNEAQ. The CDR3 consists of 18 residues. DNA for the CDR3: TGTGCCAGCAGCTCTCGACAGGGAGAAAGGTCTGGGGCCAACGTCCTGACTTTC. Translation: CASSSRQGERSGANVLTF.

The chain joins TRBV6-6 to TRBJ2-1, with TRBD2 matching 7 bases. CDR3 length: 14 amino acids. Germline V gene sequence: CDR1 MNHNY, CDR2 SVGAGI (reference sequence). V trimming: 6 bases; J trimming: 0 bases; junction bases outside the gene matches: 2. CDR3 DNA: TGTGCCAGCAGAGCGGGACTCTCCTACAATGAGCAGTTCTTC. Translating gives CASRAGLSYNEQFF.

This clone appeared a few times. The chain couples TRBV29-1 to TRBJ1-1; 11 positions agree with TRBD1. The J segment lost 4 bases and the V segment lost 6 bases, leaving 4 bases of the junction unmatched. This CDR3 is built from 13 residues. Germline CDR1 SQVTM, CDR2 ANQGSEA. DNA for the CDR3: TGCAGCGTGAGGGACAGGGGGAGCACTGAAGCTTTCTTT. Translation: CSVRDRGSTEAFF.

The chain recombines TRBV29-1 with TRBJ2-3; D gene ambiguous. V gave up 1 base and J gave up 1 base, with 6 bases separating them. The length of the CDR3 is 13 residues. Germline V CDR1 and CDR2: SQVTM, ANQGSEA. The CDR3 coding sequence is TGCAGCGTTGAAGGGTCAGGCACAGATACGCAGTATTTT. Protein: CSVEGSGTDTQYF.

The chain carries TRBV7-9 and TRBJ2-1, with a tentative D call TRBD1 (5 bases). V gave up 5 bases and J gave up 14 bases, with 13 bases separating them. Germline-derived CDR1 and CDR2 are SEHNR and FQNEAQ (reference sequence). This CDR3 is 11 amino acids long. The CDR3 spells CASSPKGKEFF. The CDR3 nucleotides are TGTGCCAGCAGCCCTAAGGGGAAGGAGTTCTTC.

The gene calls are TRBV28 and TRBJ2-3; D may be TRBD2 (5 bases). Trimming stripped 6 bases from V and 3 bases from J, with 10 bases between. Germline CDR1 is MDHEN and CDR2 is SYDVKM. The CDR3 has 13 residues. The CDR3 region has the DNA TGTGCCAGCAGGTATACTAGAACAGATACGCAGTATTTT. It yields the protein CASRYTRTDTQYF.

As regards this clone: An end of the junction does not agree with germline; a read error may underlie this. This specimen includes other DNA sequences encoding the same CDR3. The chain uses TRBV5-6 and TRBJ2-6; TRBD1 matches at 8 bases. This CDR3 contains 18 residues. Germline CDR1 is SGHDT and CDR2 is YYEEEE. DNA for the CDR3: TGCGCCAGCACCCCGCTTAGGACAGGGCTTACTGGGGCCAACGTCCTGACTTTC. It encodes CASTPLRTGLTGANVLTF.

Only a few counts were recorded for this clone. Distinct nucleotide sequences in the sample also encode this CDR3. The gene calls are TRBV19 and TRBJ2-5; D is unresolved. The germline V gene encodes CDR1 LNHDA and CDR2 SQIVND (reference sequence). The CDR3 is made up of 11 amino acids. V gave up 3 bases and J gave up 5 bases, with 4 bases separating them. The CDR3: CASSIEETQYF. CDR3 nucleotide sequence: TGTGCCAGTAGTATTGAGGAGACCCAGTACTTC.

The CDR3 loop reads CASRIAVTGELFF. CDR3 DNA sequence: TGTGCCAGCAGAATAGCGGTCACCGGGGAGCTGTTTTTT. The chain employs TRBV7-2 and TRBJ2-2; a weak D match, TRBD2 (6 bases). The germline V and J ends were trimmed by 6 bases and 4 bases, with 9 bases remaining between them. Per the germline V gene, CDR1 is SGHTA and CDR2 is FQGNSA. The CDR3 is 13 amino acids.

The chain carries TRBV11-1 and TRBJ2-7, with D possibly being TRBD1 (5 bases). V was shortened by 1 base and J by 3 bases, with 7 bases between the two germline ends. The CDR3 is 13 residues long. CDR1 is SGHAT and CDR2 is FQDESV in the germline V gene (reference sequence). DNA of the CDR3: TGTGCCAGCAGCTTAGGACAGTACTACGAGCAGTACTTC. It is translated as CASSLGQYYEQYF. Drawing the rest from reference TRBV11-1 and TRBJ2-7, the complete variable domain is EAEVAQSPRYKITEKSQAVAFWCDPISGHATLYWYRQILGQGPELLVQFQDESVVDDSQLPKDRFSAERLKGVDSTLKIQPAELGDSAMYLCASSLGQYYEQYFGPGTRLTVT.

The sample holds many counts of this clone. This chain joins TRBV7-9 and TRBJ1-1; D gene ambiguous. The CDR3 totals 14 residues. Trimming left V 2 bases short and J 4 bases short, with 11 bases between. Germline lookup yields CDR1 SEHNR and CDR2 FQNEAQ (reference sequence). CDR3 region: CASSLWEGITEAFF. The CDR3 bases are TGTGCCAGCAGCTTATGGGAAGGGATCACTGAAGCTTTCTTT.

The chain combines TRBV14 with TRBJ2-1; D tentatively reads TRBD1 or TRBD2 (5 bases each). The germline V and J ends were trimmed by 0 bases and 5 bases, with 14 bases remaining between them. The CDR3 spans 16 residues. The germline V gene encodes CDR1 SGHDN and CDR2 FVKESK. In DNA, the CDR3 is TGTGCCAGCAGCCAAGATGTCGGGGTACAGGACAATGAGCAGTTCTTC. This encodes CASSQDVGVQDNEQFF.

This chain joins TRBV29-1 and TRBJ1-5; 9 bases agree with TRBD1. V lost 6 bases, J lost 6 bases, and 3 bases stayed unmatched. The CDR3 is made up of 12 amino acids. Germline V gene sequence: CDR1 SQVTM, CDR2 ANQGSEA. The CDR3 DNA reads TGCAGCGTGGGACAGGGTGGTCAGCCCCAGCATTTT. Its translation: CSVGQGGQPQHF.

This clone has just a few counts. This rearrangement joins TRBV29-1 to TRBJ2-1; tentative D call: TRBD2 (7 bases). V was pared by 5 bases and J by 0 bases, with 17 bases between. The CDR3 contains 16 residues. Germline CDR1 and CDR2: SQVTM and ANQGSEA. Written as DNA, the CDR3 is TGCAGCGTTTTTTCTGGGGGGGCCAGCTCCTACAATGAGCAGTTCTTC. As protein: CSVFSGGASSYNEQFF.

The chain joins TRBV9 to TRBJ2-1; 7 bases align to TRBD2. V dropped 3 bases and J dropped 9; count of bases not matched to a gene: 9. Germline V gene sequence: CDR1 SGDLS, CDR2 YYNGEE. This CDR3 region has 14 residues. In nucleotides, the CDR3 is TGTGCCAGCAGCGCCTTACCCGGGACTACTGAGCAGTTCTTC. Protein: CASSALPGTTEQFF.

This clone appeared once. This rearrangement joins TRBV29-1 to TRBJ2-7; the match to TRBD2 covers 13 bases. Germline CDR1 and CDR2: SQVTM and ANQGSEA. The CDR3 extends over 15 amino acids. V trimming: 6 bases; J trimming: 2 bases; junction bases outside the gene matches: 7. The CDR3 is CSVGGLAGYPYEQYF. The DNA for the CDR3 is TGCAGCGTGGGGGGACTAGCGGGATACCCCTACGAGCAGTACTTC.

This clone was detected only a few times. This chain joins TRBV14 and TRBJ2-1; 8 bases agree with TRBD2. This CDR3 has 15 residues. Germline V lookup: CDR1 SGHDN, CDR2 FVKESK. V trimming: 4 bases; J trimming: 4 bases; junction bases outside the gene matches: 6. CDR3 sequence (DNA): TGTGCCAGCAGCCGTTCGGGAGGGCCTTACAATGAGCAGTTCTTC. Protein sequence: CASSRSGGPYNEQFF.

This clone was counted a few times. The CDR3, as DNA: TGTGCCAGCAGCTTAATTGGGCTTGGCTACACCTTC. Translation gives CASSLIGLGYTF. The genes are TRBV7-2 and TRBJ1-2; D remains ambiguous. Germline CDR1 SGHTA, CDR2 FQGNSA. Trimming left V 2 bases short and J 7 bases short, with 8 bases between. The CDR3 contains 12 residues.

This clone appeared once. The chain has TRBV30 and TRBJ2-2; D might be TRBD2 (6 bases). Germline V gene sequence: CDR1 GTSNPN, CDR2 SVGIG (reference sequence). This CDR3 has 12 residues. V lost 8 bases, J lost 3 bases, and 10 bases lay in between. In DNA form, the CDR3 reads TGTGCCCGAGGAGGGTACACCGGGGAGCTGTTTTTT. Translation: CARGGYTGELFF. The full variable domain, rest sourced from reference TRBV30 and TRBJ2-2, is SQTIHQWPATLVQPVGSPLSLECTVEGTSNPNLYWYRQAAGRGLQLLFYSVGIGQISSEVPQNLSASRPQDRQFILSSKKLLLSDSGFYLCARGGYTGELFFGEGSRLTVL.

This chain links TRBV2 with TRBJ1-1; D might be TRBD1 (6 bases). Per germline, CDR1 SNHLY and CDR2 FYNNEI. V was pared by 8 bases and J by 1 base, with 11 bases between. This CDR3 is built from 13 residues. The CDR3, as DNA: TGTGCCAGCTCCGGGACAACGAACACTGAAGCTTTCTTT. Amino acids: CASSGTTNTEAFF.

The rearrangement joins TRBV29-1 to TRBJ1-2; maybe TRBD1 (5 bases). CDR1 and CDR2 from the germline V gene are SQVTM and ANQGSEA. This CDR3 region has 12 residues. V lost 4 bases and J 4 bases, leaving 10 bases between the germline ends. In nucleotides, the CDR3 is TGCAGCGTTGGCAGGGCCAGCTATGGCTACACCTTC. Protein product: CSVGRASYGYTF.

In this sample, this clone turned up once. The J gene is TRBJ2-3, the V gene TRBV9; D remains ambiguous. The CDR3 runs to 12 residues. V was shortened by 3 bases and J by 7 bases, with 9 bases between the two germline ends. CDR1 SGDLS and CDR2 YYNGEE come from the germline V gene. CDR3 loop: CASSGSKNTQYF. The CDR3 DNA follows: TGTGCCAGCAGCGGATCTAAGAATACGCAGTATTTT.

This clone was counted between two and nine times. The CDR3 loop reads CASSYSQGAGQPQHF. DNA for the CDR3: TGTGCCAGCAGTTACTCACAGGGGGCCGGACAGCCCCAGCATTTT. This chain joins TRBV6-5 and TRBJ1-5; TRBD1 matches at 9 bases. J was trimmed by 7 bases and V by 0 bases; bases with no gene match: 4. This CDR3 is 15 amino acids long. Germline lookup yields CDR1 MNHEY and CDR2 SVGAGI.